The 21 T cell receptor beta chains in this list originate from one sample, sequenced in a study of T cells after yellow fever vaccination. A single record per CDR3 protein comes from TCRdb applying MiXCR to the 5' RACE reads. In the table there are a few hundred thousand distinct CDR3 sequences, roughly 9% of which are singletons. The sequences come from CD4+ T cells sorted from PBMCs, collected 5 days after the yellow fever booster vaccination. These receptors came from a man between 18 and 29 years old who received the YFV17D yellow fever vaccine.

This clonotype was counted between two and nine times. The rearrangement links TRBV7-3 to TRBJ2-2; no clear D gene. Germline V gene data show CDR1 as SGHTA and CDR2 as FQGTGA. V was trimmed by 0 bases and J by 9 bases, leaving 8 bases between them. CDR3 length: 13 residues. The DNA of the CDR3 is TGTGCCAGCAGCTTAACGTCGACCCGGGAGCTGTTTTTT. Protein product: CASSLTSTRELFF.

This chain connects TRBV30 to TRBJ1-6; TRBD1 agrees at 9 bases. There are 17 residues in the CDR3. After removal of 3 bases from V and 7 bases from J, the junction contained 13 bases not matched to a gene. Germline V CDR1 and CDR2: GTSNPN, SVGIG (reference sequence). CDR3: CAWSPRWGDRENSPLHF. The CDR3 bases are TGTGCCTGGAGCCCGCGATGGGGGGACAGGGAGAATTCACCCCTCCACTTT.

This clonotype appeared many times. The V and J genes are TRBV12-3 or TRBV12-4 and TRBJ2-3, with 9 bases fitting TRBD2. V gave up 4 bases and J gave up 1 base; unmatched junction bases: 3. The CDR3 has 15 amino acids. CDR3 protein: CASSSVAGGTDTQYF. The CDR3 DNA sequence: TGTGCCAGCAGTTCAGTAGCGGGGGGCACAGATACGCAGTATTTT.

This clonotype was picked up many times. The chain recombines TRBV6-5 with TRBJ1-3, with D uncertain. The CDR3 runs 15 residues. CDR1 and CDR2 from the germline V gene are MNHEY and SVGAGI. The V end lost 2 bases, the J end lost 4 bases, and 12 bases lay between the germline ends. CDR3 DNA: TGTGCCAGCAGTTACGCAGACGTCGCCGGAAACACCATATATTTT. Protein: CASSYADVAGNTIYF.

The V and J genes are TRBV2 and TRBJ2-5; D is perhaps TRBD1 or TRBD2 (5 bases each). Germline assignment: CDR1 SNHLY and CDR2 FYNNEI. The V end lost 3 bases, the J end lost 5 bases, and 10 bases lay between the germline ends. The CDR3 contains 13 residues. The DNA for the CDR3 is TGTGCCAGCAGTGACCCGGGGCGTGAGACCCAGTACTTC. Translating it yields CASSDPGRETQYF.

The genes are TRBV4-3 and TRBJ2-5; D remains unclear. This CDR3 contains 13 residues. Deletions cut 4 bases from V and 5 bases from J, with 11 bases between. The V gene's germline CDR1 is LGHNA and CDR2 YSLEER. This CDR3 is CASSLQNGETQYF. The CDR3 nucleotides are TGCGCCAGCAGCCTTCAAAATGGGGAGACCCAGTACTTC.

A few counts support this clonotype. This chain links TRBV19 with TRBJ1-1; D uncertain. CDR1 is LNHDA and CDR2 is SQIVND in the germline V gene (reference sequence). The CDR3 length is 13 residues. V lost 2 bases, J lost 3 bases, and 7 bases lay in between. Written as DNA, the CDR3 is TGTGCCAGTAGTATAACAACCTACACTGAAGCTTTCTTT. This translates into CASSITTYTEAFF.

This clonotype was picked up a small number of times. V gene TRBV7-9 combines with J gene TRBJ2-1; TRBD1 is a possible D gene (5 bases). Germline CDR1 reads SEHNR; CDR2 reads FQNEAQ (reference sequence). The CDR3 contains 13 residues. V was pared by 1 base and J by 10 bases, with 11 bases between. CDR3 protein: CASSLEQKGEQFF. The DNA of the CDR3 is TGTGCCAGCAGCTTAGAGCAAAAGGGGGAGCAGTTCTTC.

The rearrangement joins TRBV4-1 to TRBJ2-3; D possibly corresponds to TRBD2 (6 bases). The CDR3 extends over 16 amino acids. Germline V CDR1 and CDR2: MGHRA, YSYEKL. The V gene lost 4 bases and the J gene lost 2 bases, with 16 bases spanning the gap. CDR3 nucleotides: TGCGCCAGCAGCCCCCGTAGGGGACTGCTCACAGATACGCAGTATTTT. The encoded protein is CASSPRRGLLTDTQYF.

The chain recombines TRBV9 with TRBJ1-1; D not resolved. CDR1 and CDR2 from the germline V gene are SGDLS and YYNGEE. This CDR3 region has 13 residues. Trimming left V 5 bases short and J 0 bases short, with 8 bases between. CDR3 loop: CASRRELNTEAFF. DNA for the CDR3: TGTGCCAGCAGAAGGGAGCTGAACACTGAAGCTTTCTTT.

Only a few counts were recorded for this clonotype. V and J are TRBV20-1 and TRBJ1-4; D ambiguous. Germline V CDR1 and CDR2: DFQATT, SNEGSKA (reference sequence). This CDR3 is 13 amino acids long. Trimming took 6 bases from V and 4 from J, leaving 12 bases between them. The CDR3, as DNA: TGCAGTGCAAAGAGGCGGATTAATGAAAAACTGTTTTTT. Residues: CSAKRRINEKLFF.

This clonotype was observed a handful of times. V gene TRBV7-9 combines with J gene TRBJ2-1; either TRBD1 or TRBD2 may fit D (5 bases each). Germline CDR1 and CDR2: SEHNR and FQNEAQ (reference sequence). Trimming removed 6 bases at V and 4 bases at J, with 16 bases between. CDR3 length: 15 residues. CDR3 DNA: TGTGCCAGCAGACCCGGGACCCTCCATTACAATGAGCAGTTCTTC. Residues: CASRPGTLHYNEQFF.

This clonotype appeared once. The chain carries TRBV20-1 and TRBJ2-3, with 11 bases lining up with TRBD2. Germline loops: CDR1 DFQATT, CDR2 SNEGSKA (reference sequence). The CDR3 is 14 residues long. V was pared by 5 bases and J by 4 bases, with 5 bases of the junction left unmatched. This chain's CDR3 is CSAALAGGSDTQYF. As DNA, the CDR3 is TGCAGTGCTGCCCTAGCGGGGGGTTCAGATACGCAGTATTTT.

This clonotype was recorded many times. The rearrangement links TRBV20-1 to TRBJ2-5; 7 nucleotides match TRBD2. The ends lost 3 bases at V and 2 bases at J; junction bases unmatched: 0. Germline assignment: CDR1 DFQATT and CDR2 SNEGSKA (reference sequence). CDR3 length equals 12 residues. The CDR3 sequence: CSASGGQETQYF. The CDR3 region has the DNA TGCAGTGCTAGCGGGGGGCAAGAGACCCAGTACTTC.

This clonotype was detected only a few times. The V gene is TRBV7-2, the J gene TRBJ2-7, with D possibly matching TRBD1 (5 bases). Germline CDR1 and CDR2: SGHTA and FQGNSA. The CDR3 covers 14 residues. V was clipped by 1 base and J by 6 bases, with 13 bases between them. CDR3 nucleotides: TGTGCCAGCAGCTTAGTCAGGGTTTCGGGCGAGCAGTACTTC. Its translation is CASSLVRVSGEQYF.

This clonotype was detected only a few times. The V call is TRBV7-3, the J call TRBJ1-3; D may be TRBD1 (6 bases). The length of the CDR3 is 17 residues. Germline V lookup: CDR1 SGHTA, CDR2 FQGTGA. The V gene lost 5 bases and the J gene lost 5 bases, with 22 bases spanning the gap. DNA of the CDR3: TGTGCCAGCAGCCTCCCTCCCAGGGGAATCGGGCGAAACACCATATATTTT. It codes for CASSLPPRGIGRNTIYF.

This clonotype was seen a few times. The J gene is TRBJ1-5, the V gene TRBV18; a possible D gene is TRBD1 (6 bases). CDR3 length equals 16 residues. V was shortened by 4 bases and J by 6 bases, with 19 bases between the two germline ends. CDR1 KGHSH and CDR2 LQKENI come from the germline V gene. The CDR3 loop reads CASSLGQGLRGQPQHF. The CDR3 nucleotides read TGTGCCAGCTCACTGGGCCAGGGGCTTCGAGGTCAGCCCCAGCATTTT.

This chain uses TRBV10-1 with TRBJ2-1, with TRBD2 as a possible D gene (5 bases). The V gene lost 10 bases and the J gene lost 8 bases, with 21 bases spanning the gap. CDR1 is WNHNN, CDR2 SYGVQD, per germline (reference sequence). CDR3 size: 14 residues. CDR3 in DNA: TGCGCCACCGCGGGCAGTGCCTCTCTGGATGAGCAGTTCTTC. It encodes CATAGSASLDEQFF.

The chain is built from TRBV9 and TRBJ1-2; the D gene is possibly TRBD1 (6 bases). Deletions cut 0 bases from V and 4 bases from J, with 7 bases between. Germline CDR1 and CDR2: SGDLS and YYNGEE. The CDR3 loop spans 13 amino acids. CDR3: CASSVAGAYGYTF. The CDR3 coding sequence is TGTGCCAGCAGCGTAGCAGGGGCCTATGGCTACACCTTC.

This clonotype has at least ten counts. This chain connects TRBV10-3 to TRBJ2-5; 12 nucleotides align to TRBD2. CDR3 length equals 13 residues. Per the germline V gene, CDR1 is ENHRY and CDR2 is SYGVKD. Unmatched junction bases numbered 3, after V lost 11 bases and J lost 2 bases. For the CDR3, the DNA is TGTGCCGTAGGACTAGCGGGACAAGAGACCCAGTACTTC. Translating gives CAVGLAGQETQYF.

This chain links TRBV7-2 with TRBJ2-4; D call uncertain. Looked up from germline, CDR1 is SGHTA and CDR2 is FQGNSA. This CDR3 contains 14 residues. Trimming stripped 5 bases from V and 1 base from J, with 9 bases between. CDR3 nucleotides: TGTGCCAGCAGCCCCGAGGCCGCCAAAAACATTCAGTACTTC. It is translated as CASSPEAAKNIQYF.